A single sample is the source of the 5 T cell receptor beta chains below, sequenced in a study of cytomegalovirus exposure and HLA in healthy donors. The PCR ran on 60 Vbeta and 13 Jbeta primers. The repertoire was sequenced with immunoSEQ multiplex PCR; TCRdb's copy has only in-frame clones and lacks some. Among 100,000 or so clones listed, 65% to 80% were seen once. Sequencing used PBMCs. Receptors originate from a man aged 30 to 39 in good health and CMV-seropositive.

This clone was seen only a few times. This chain connects TRBV18 to TRBJ1-1; the D gene is possibly TRBD1 (5 bases). CDR3 length equals 12 residues. Germline CDR1 reads KGHSH; CDR2 reads LQKENI. The ends were cut back, 1 base at V and 8 bases at J, with 8 bases in the middle. Written as DNA, the CDR3 is TGTGCCAGCTCACCACGGCAGGGCGAAGCTTTCTTT. Amino acids: CASSPRQGEAFF.

The chain has TRBV4-2 and TRBJ2-7, with a weak D call TRBD2 (5 bases). V lost 4 bases to trimming and J lost 6 bases, with 16 bases between them. Germline-derived CDR1 and CDR2 are LGHNA and YNFKEQ. The CDR3 sequence is 14 residues long. The DNA for the CDR3 is TGTGCCAGCAGCCGAGTGCTTTTTGAGGGCGAGCAGTACTTC. It is translated as CASSRVLFEGEQYF.

This clone was seen more than once but under ten times. The rearrangement links TRBV6-1 to TRBJ1-5; D may be TRBD1 (5 bases). Germline V CDR1 and CDR2: MNHNS, SASEGT. Trimming shortened V by 2 bases and J by 0 bases, and 11 bases separated the two germline ends. The CDR3 covers 16 residues. The CDR3, as DNA: TGTGCCAGCAGTGAATGGACACTCTATAGCAATCAGCCCCAGCATTTT. Its protein is CASSEWTLYSNQPQHF.

V is TRBV7-8 and J is TRBJ2-5; TRBD1 aligns across 11 bases. The CDR3 consists of 15 residues. Germline CDR1 and CDR2: SGHVS and FQNEAQ. Trimming took 3 bases from V and 4 from J; bases not matched to a gene: 4. The CDR3 coding sequence is TGTGCCAGCAGCTTTGGGACAGGGGGGGGAGAGACCCAGTACTTC. Encoded protein: CASSFGTGGGETQYF.

The rearrangement joins TRBV9 to TRBJ2-4; 9 bases fit TRBD1. Germline assignment: CDR1 SGDLS and CDR2 YYNGEE. This CDR3 spans 14 amino acids. The V gene end was trimmed by 2 bases and the J gene end by 11 bases; junction bases not matched to a gene: 8. The CDR3 DNA follows: TGTGCCAGCAGCGTCTCAGACAGGGGGAACGTTCAGTACTTC. Residues: CASSVSDRGNVQYF.